This entry describes one T cell receptor (beta chain). This specimen belongs to a study of T cell changes during pregnancy in multiple sclerosis. Profiling relied on immunoSEQ multiplex PCR, and the TCRdb table lists in-frame clones only, not all of them. Of tens of thousands of clones in the sample, about 90% were seen once. This CDR3 has 15 residues. V dropped 5 bases and J dropped 5 bases, with 19 bases sitting between them. Germline values: CDR1 SGHTS, CDR2 YDEGEE. The sequences come from peripheral blood, collected in the first trimester of pregnancy. This rearrangement joins TRBV5-8 to TRBJ1-2; D might be TRBD1 (6 bases). This clonotype originated in a female donor in good health, enrolled as a control in a pregnancy study. The CDR3 spells CASRNDGGPYYGYTF. DNA for the CDR3: TGTGCCAGCAGAAACGACGGGGGGCCCTATTATGGCTACACCTTC.